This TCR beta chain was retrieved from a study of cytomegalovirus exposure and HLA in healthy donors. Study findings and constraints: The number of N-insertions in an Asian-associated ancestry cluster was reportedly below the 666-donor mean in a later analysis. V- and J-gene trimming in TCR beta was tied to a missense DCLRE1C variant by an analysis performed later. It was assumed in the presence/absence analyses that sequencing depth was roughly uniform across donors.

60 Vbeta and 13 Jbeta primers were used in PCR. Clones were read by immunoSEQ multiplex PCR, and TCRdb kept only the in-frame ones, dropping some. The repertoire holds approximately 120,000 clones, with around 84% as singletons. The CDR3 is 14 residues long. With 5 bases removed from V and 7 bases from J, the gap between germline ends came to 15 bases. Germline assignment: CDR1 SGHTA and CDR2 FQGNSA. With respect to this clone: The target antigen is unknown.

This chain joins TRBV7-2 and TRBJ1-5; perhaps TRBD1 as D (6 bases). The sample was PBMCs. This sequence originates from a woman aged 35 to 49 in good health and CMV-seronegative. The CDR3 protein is CASSQGSVGQPQHF. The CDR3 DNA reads TGTGCCAGCAGCCAGGGGTCGGTAGGGCAGCCCCAGCATTTT.